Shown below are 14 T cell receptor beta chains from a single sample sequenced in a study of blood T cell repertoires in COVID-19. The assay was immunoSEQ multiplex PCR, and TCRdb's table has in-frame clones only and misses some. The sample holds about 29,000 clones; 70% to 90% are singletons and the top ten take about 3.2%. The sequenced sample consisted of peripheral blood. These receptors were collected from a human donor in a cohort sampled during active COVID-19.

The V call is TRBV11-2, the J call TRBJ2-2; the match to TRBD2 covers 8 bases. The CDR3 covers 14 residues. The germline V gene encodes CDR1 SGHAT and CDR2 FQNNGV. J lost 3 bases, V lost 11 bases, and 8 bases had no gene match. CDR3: CAVGGAYYTGELFF. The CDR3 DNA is TGTGCCGTCGGGGGGGCCTACTACACCGGGGAGCTGTTTTTT.

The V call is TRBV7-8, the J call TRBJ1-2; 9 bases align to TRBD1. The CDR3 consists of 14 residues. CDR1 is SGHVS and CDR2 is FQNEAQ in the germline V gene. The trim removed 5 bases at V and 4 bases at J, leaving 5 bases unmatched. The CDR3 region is CASSRDRGTYGYTF. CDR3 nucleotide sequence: TGTGCCAGCAGCCGAGACAGGGGGACCTATGGCTACACCTTC.

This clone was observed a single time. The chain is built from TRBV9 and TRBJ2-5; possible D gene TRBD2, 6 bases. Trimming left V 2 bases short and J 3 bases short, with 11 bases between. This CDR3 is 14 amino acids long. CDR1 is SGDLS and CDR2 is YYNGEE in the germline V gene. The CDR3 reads CASSVGTLKETQYF. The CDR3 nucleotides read TGTGCCAGCAGCGTGGGGACTCTTAAAGAGACCCAGTACTTC.

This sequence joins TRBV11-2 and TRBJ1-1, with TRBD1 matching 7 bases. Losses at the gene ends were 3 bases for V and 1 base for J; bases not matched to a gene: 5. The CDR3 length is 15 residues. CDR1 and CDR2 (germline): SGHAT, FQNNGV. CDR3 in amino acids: CASSFRQGSNTEAFF. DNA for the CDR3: TGTGCCAGCAGCTTCAGACAGGGTTCGAACACTGAAGCTTTCTTT.

In DNA form, the CDR3 reads TGTGCCAGCGCCGCGGCCGGGGAGGGAAACACCATATATTTT. Translating gives CASAAAGEGNTIYF. The V call is TRBV27, the J call TRBJ1-3; no firm D call. The germline CDR1 and CDR2 sequences are MNHEY and SMNVEV (reference sequence). CDR3 length equals 14 residues. V gave up 8 bases and J gave up 4 bases, with 15 bases separating them.

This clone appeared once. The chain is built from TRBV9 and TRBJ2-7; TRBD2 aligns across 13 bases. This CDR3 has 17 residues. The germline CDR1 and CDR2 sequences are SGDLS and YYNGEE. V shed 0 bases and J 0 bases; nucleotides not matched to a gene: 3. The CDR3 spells CASSVGTSGGFSYEQYF. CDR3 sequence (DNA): TGTGCCAGCAGCGTAGGGACTAGCGGGGGATTCTCCTACGAGCAGTACTTC.

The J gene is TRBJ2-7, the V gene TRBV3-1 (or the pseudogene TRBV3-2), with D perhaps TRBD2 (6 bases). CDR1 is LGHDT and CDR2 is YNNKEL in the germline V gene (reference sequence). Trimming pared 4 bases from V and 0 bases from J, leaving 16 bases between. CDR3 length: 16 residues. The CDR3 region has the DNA TGTGCCAGCAGCCGGCCGGGACTTAGGAGCTCCTACGAGCAGTACTTC. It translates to CASSRPGLRSSYEQYF.

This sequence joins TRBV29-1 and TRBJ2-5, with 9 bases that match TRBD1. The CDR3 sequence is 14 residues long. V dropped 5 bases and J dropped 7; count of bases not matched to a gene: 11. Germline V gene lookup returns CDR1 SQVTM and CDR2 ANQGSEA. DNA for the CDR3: TGCAGCGTTAAGGGGACAGGGCGCGGACGGACCCAGTACTTC. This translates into CSVKGTGRGRTQYF.

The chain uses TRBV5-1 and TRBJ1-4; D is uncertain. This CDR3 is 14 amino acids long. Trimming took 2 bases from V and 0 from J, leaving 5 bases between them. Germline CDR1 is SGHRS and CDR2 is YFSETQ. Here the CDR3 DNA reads TGCGCCAGCAGCTTTGGAGCAACTAATGAAAAACTGTTTTTT. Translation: CASSFGATNEKLFF.

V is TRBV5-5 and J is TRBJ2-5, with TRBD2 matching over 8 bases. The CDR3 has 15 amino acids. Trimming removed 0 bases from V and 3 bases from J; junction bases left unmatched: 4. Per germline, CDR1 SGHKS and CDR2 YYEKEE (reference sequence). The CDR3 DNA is TGTGCCAGCAGCTTGGTGTGGACTAGCAAAGAGACCCAGTACTTC. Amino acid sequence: CASSLVWTSKETQYF.

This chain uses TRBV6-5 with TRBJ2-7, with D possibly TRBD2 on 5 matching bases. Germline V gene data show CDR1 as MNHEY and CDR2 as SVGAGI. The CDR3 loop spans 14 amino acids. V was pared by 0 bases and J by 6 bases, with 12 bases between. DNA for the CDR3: TGTGCCAGCAGTTACTCGTTAGGGAGAAGCGAGCAGTACTTC. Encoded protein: CASSYSLGRSEQYF.

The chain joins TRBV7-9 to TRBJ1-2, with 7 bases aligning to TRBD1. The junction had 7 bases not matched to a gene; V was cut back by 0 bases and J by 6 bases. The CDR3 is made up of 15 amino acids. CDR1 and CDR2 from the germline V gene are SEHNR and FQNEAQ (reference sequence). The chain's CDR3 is CASSLAQGVTNGYTF. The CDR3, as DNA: TGTGCCAGCAGCTTAGCTCAGGGGGTAACTAATGGCTACACCTTC.

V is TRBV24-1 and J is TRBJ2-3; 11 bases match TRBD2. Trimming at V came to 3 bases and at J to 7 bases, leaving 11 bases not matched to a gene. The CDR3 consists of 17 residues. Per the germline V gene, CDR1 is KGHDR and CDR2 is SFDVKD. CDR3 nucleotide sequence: TGTGCCACCAGTGATGCGGGGACTAGCGGACTCATGAATACGCAGTATTTT. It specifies CATSDAGTSGLMNTQYF.

CDR3 loop: CASSLNGVSGGYYNEQFF. DNA for the CDR3: TGTGCCAGCAGCCTTAACGGAGTTAGCGGGGGCTACTACAATGAGCAGTTCTTC. The V call is TRBV7-3, the J call TRBJ2-1; TRBD2 matches 9 bases. The germline gives CDR1 SGHTA, CDR2 FQGTGA. V was clipped by 5 bases and J by 3 bases; unmatched bases: 14. This CDR3 has 18 amino acids.